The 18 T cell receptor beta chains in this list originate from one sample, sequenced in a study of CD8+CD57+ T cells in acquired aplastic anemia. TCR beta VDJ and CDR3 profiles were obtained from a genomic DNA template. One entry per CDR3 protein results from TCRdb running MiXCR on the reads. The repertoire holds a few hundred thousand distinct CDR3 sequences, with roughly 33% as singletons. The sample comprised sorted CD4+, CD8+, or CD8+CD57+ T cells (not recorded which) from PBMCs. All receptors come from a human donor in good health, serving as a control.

In DNA form, the CDR3 reads TGTGCCAGCAGCAAGGGGGGGGGCGCTACTGAAGCTTTCTTT. This sequence encodes CASSKGGGATEAFF. V usage is TRBV5-5 and J usage is TRBJ1-1; tentatively, D is TRBD1 (6 bases). CDR1 is SGHKS, CDR2 YYEKEE, per germline (reference sequence). The CDR3 consists of 14 residues. Trimming left V 4 bases short and J 5 bases short, with 15 bases between. Supplemented by reference TRBV5-5 and TRBJ1-1, the full variable domain reads DAGVTQSPTHLIKTRGQQVTLRCSPISGHKSVSWYQQVLGQGPQFIFQYYEKEERGRGNFPDRFSARQFPNYSSELNVNALLLGDSALYLCASSKGGGATEAFFGQGTRLTVV.

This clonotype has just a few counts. Here the CDR3 reads CAHNNEQFF. The CDR3 DNA reads TGCGCCCACAACAATGAGCAGTTCTTC. The chain combines TRBV10-2 with TRBJ2-1; D gene ambiguous. Germline values: CDR1 WSHSY, CDR2 SAAADI. V was cut by 11 bases and J by 5 bases, with 4 bases left in between. The CDR3 totals 9 residues.

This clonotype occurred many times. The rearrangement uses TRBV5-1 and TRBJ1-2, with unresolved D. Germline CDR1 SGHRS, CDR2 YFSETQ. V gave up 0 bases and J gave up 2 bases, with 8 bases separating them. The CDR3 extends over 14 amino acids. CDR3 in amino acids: CASSLVAGNYGYTF. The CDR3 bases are TGCGCCAGCAGCTTGGTCGCAGGAAACTATGGCTACACCTTC.

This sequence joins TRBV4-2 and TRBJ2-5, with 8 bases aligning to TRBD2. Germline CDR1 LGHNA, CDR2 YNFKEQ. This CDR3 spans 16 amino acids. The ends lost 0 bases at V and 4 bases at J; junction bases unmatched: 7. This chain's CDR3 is CASSQETGGARETQYF. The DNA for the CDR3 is TGTGCCAGCAGCCAAGAGACCGGGGGGGCCCGAGAGACCCAGTACTTC.

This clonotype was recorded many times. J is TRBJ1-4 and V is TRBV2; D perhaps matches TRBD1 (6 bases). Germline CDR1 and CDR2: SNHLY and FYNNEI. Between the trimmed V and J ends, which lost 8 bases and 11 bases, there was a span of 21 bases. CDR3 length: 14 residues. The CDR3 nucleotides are TGTGCCAGCGCCTGGGGGGCGGGGAATTGGAAACTGTTTTTT. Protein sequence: CASAWGAGNWKLFF.

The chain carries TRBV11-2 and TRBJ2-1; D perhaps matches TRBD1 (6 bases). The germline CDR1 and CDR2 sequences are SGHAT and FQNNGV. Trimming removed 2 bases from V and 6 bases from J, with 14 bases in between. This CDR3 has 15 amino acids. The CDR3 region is CASSLWGTGPNEQFF. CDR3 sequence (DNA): TGTGCCAGCAGCTTATGGGGAACAGGGCCCAATGAGCAGTTCTTC.

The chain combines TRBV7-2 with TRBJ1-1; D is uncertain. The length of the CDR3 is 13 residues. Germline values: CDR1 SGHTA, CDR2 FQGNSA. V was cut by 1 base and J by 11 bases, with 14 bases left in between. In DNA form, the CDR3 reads TGTGCCAGCAGCTTAGATATCTCCCGGGAGGCTTTCTTT. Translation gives CASSLDISREAFF.

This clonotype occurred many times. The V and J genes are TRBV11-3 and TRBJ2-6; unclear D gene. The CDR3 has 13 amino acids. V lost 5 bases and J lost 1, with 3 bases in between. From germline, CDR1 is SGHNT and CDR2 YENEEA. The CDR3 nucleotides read TGTGCCAGCAGCGTGTCTGGGGCCAACGTCCTGACTTTC. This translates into CASSVSGANVLTF.

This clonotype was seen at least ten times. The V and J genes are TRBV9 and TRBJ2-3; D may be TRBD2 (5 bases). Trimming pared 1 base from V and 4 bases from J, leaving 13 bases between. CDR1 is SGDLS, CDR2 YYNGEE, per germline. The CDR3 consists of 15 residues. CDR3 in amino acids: CASSVRSTEADTQYF. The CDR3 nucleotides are TGTGCCAGCAGCGTAAGGTCGACGGAGGCAGATACGCAGTATTTT.

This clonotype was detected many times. Written as DNA, the CDR3 is TGTGCCACCAGCCCTTTAGGGTACGAGCAGTACTTC. It encodes CATSPLGYEQYF. The chain joins TRBV2 to TRBJ2-7; D call uncertain. V was shortened by 10 bases and J by 4 bases, with 14 bases between the two germline ends. The length of the CDR3 is 12 residues. Germline V gives CDR1 SNHLY, CDR2 FYNNEI.

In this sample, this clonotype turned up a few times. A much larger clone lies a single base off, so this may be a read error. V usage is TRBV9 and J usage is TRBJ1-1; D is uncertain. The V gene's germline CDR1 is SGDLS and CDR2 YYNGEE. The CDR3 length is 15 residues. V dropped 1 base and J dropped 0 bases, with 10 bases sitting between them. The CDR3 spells CASSVIPTMNTEAFF. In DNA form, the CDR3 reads TGTGCCAGCAGCGTAATACCGACTATGAACACTGAAGCTTTCTTT.

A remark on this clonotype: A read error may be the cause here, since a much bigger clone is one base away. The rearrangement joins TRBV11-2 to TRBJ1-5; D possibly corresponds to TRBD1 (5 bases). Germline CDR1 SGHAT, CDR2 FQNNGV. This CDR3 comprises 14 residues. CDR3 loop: CGSSLASGGQPQHF. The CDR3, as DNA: TGTGGCAGCAGCTTAGCGTCCGGGGGGCAGCCCCAGCATTTT.

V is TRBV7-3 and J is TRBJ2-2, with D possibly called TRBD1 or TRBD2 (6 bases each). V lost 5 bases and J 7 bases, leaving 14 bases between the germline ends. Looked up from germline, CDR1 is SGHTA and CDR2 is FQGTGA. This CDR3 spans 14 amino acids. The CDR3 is CASSLGGSGGELFF. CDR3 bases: TGTGCCAGCAGCCTAGGGGGGAGCGGCGGGGAGCTGTTTTTT.

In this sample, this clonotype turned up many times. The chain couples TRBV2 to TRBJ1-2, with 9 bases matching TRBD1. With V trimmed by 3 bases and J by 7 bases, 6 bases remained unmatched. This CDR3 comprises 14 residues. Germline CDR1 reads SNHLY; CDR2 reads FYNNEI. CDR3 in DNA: TGTGCCAGCAGTGAGGAACAGGGGGCGGGTGGCTACACCTTC. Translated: CASSEEQGAGGYTF.

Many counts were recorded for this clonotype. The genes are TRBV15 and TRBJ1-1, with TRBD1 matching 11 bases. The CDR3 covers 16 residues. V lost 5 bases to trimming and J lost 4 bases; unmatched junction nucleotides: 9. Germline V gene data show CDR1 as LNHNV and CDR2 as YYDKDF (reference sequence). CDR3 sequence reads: CATSLRTGGIGTEAFF. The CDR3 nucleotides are TGTGCCACCAGCTTACGGACAGGGGGCATCGGCACTGAAGCTTTCTTT.

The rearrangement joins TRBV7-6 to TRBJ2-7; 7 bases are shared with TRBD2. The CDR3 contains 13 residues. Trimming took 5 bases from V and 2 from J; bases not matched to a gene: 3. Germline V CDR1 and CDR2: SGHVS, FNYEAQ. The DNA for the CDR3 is TGTGCCAGCAGCCGGGAGGCCGCCTACGAGCAGTACTTC. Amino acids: CASSREAAYEQYF.

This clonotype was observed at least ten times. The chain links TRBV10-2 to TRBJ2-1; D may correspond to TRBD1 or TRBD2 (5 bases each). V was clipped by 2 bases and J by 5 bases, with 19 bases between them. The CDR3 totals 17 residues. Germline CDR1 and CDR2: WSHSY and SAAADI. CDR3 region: CASSEPRGGAEDNEQFF. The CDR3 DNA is TGCGCCAGCAGTGAGCCCCGTGGGGGAGCGGAAGACAATGAGCAGTTCTTC.

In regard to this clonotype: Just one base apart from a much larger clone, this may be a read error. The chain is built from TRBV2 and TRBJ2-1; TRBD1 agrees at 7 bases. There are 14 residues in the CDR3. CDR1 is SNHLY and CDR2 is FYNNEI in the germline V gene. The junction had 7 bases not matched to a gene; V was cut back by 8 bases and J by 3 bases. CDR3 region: CASGAGGSYNEQFF. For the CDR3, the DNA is TGTGCCAGCGGGGCAGGGGGAAGCTACAATGAGCAGTTCTTC. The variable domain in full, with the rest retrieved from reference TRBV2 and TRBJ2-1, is EPEVTQTPSHQVTQMGQEVILRCVPISNHLYFYWYRQILGQKVEFLVSFYNNEISEKSEIFDDQFSVERPDGSNFTLKIRSTKLEDSAMYFCASGAGGSYNEQFFGPGTRLTVL.